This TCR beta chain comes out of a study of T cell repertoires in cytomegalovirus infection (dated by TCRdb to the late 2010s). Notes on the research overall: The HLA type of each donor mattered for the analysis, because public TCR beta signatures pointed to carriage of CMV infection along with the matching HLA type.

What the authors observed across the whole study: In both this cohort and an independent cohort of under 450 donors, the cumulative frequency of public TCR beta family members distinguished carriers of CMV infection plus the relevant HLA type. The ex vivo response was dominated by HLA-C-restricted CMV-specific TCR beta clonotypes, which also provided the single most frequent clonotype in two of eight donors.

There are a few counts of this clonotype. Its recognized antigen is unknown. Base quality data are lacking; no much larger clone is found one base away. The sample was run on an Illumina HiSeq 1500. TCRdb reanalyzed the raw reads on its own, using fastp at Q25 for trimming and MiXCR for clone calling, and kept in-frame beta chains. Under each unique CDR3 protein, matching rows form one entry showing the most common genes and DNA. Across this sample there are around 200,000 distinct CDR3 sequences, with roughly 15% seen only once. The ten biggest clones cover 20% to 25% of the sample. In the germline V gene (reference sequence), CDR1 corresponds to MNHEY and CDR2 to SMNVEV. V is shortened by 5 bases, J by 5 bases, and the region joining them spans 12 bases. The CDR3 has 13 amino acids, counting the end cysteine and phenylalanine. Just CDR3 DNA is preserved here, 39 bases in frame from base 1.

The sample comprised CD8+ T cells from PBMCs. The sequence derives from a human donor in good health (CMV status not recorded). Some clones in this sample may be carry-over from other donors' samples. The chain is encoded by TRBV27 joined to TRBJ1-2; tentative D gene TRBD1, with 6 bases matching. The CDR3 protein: CASSPGTPYGYTF. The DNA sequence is TGTGCCAGCAGTCCAGGGACACCTTATGGCTACACCTTC.